Presented here are 7 T cell receptor beta chains from one specimen sequenced in a study of patients and donors after allogeneic stem cell transplantation. TCRdb reprocessed the RT-PCR reads with MiXCR, giving one entry per CDR3 protein. The sample records about 960,000 distinct CDR3 sequences, roughly 17% being singletons. The specimen sequenced was blood, either unsorted or a sorted T cell fraction (not recorded which). The source is a human donor who was either an allogeneic HSCT recipient or a stem cell or donor lymphocyte infusion donor (not recorded which). It is not recorded whose cells these are; they may come from a transplant donor.

This clonotype was seen more than once but under ten times. This chain uses TRBV29-1 with TRBJ1-5; 9 bases are a match to TRBD1. The V gene end was trimmed by 7 bases and the J gene end by 3 bases; junction bases not matched to a gene: 7. The CDR3 extends over 14 amino acids. Germline lookup yields CDR1 SQVTM and CDR2 ANQGSEA. The CDR3 bases are TGCAGCGAGAGACAGGGGGAATCCAATCAGCCCCAGCATTTT. Its protein is CSERQGESNQPQHF.

The chain carries TRBV29-1 and TRBJ2-7; no reliable D call. This CDR3 comprises 12 residues. In germline, CDR1 is SQVTM, CDR2 ANQGSEA. Trimming left V 6 bases short and J 0 bases short, with 9 bases between. The CDR3 sequence is CSVATLSYEQYF. The CDR3 DNA reads as TGCAGCGTAGCGACACTCTCCTACGAGCAGTACTTC.

The chain combines TRBV30 with TRBJ2-7; D is uncertain. Per germline, CDR1 GTSNPN and CDR2 SVGIG (reference sequence). V lost 0 bases to trimming and J lost 3 bases, with 3 bases between them. The CDR3 extends over 11 amino acids. CDR3 amino acids: CAWSVSYEQYF. CDR3 nucleotides: TGTGCCTGGAGTGTTAGCTACGAGCAGTACTTC.

This clonotype was detected ten times or more. This chain uses TRBV9 with TRBJ2-7; 7 nucleotides agree with TRBD2. The CDR3 is 16 residues long. Germline loops: CDR1 SGDLS, CDR2 YYNGEE. The ends lost 0 bases at V and 4 bases at J; junction bases unmatched: 10. The CDR3 region has the DNA TGTGCCAGCAGCGTAGCAGGAGGGGAGGGGTTGTACGAGCAGTACTTC. Encoded protein: CASSVAGGEGLYEQYF. The whole variable domain, remainder taken from reference TRBV9 and TRBJ2-7, is DSGVTQTPKHLITATGQRVTLRCSPRSGDLSVYWYQQSLDQGLQFLIQYYNGEERAKGNILERFSAQQFPDLHSELNLSSLELGDSALYFCASSVAGGEGLYEQYFGPGTRLTVT.

This rearrangement joins TRBV5-1 to TRBJ2-3, with TRBD2 as a possible D gene (6 bases). The germline V gene has CDR1 SGHRS and CDR2 YFSETQ. CDR3 length equals 13 residues. The V and J ends lost 4 bases and 3 bases respectively, with 9 bases between them. The CDR3 sequence: CASSPEGTDTQYF. CDR3 sequence (DNA): TGCGCCAGCAGCCCGGAGGGAACAGATACGCAGTATTTT.

V is TRBV4-2 and J is TRBJ2-7; D tentatively reads TRBD1 or TRBD2 (5 bases each). The CDR3 loop spans 14 amino acids. The germline gives CDR1 LGHNA, CDR2 YNFKEQ. V was cut by 0 bases and J by 3 bases, with 9 bases left in between. The CDR3 spells CASSQDGTIYEQYF. The CDR3 nucleotides read TGTGCCAGCAGCCAAGACGGGACCATCTACGAGCAGTACTTC.

This clonotype has a count of ten or more. The chain uses TRBV10-3 and TRBJ2-7, with TRBD2 as a possible D gene (6 bases). The CDR3 is 14 amino acids. The ends were cut back, 6 bases at V and 1 base at J, with 13 bases in the middle. Germline values: CDR1 ENHRY, CDR2 SYGVKD. The CDR3 loop reads CAIRKGLTSYEQYF. The CDR3, as DNA: TGTGCCATCAGGAAGGGACTGACGTCCTACGAGCAGTACTTC.